Presented here are 31 T cell receptor beta chains from one specimen sequenced in a study of T cell repertoires in aging, cancer and after chemotherapy. A mixed TRB-A/B primer pool amplified rearranged TRB by multiplex touch-down PCR. TCRdb itself ran the multiplex PCR reads through MiXCR, one entry per CDR3 protein. The sample lists more than 9,500 distinct CDR3 sequences; around 29% were seen once. Peripheral blood genomic DNA, not sorted cells or RNA, was the template. Sequenced: blood. The source is a human donor in good health. The donor label of this sample is uncertain.

The V gene is TRBV6-5, the J gene TRBJ2-7; TRBD1 agrees at 10 bases. Germline CDR1 is MNHEY and CDR2 is SVGAGI. Trimming cost V 7 bases and J 2 bases; bases outside gene matches: 14. The CDR3 totals 17 residues. CDR3 region: CASNLQTGGHLPYEQYF. Here the CDR3 DNA reads TGTGCCAGCAACTTACAGACAGGGGGCCACCTTCCCTACGAGCAGTACTTC.

This clonotype is deemed medium-sized. The CDR3 DNA sequence: TGTGCCAGTACAGCGAACACCGGGGAGCTGTTTTTT. Translated: CASTANTGELFF. This chain uses TRBV19 with TRBJ2-2; D gene ambiguous. Germline V CDR1 and CDR2: LNHDA, SQIVND (reference sequence). The CDR3 is made up of 12 amino acids. V was clipped by 7 bases and J by 0 bases, with 3 bases between them.

The chain recombines TRBV19 with TRBJ1-5; no definite D call. With 5 bases removed from V and 3 bases from J, the gap between germline ends came to 8 bases. Per the germline V gene, CDR1 is LNHDA and CDR2 is SQIVND (reference sequence). The CDR3 has 13 residues. CDR3 loop: CASSQDPNQPQHF. CDR3 nucleotides: TGTGCCAGTAGTCAGGACCCCAATCAGCCCCAGCATTTT.

The V and J genes are TRBV12-3 or TRBV12-4 and TRBJ2-7; D may be TRBD2 (5 bases). This CDR3 is 13 amino acids long. The ends were cut back, 5 bases at V and 2 bases at J, with 10 bases in the middle. Here the CDR3 reads CASSPGFPYEQYF. The CDR3 DNA reads TGTGCCAGCAGTCCGGGGTTCCCCTACGAGCAGTACTTC.

This clonotype was detected a few times. This chain connects TRBV27 to TRBJ1-6; 7 bases align to TRBD1. CDR1 and CDR2 (germline): MNHEY, SMNVEV (reference sequence). V lost 7 bases, J lost 10 bases, and 13 bases stayed unmatched. CDR3 length: 15 amino acids. CDR3 sequence: CASTPEETGTSPLHF. In nucleotides, the CDR3 is TGTGCCAGCACCCCCGAAGAGACAGGGACATCACCCCTCCACTTT.

This clonotype was observed a few times. The chain employs TRBV12-3 or TRBV12-4 and TRBJ2-7; 9 bases agree with TRBD1. Trimming at V came to 6 bases and at J to 7 bases, leaving 10 bases not matched to a gene. The CDR3 runs 14 residues. CDR3 in DNA: TGTGCCAGCAGCCAACAGGGGGCGGCTCGTGAGCAGTACTTC. Translation: CASSQQGAAREQYF.

By frequency in the sample, this clonotype is medium-sized (0.01 to 0.1%). V usage is TRBV29-1 and J usage is TRBJ2-3; D may match TRBD1 or TRBD2 (5 bases each). This CDR3 is built from 15 residues. The germline V and J ends were trimmed by 3 bases and 2 bases, with 15 bases remaining between them. Germline CDR1 and CDR2: SQVTM and ANQGSEA. The CDR3 DNA is TGCAGCGTTGACCTCGGGACGGACCTCACAGATACGCAGTATTTT. Protein sequence: CSVDLGTDLTDTQYF.

This CDR3 is CASTAGEIGEQYF. In DNA form, the CDR3 reads TGTGCCAGCACCGCAGGGGAAATAGGCGAGCAGTACTTC. The rearrangement links TRBV7-9 to TRBJ2-7, with D perhaps TRBD1 (6 bases). Trimming removed 7 bases from V and 6 bases from J, with 16 bases in between. This CDR3 contains 13 residues. CDR1 and CDR2 (germline): SEHNR, FQNEAQ (reference sequence).

The rearrangement uses TRBV7-2 and TRBJ2-2; D is perhaps TRBD1 (5 bases). Trimming removed 1 base from V and 2 bases from J, with 11 bases in between. The CDR3 is 16 residues long. The germline V gene encodes CDR1 SGHTA and CDR2 FQGNSA. The chain's CDR3 is CASSLVAGANTGELFF. In nucleotides, the CDR3 is TGTGCCAGCAGCTTAGTAGCTGGGGCCAACACCGGGGAGCTGTTTTTT.

This clonotype is judged medium-sized. This chain uses TRBV30 with TRBJ2-7; D possibly corresponds to TRBD1 (5 bases). Trimming stripped 3 bases from V and 0 bases from J, with 18 bases between. This CDR3 comprises 16 residues. Looked up from germline, CDR1 is GTSNPN and CDR2 is SVGIG (reference sequence). DNA of the CDR3: TGTGCCTGGAGCAAAAGACAGACGGTGAGCTCCTACGAGCAGTACTTC. The encoded protein is CAWSKRQTVSSYEQYF.

This clonotype was counted only a few times. The chain is built from TRBV10-3 and TRBJ2-3; D not certain. The ends were cut back, 3 bases at V and 0 bases at J, with 13 bases in the middle. Per the germline V gene, CDR1 is ENHRY and CDR2 is SYGVKD. The CDR3 is 16 residues long. The CDR3 region is CAISDKVGSSTDTQYF. The CDR3 DNA reads TGTGCCATCAGTGATAAGGTGGGATCTAGCACAGATACGCAGTATTTT.

This chain joins TRBV6-1 and TRBJ1-2, with 7 bases aligning to TRBD1. The CDR3 has 14 residues. The V gene end was trimmed by 4 bases and the J gene end by 3 bases; junction bases not matched to a gene: 5. CDR1 MNHNS and CDR2 SASEGT come from the germline V gene. The CDR3 sequence is CASSADRVDYGYTF. The CDR3 nucleotides read TGTGCCAGCAGTGCTGACAGGGTAGACTATGGCTACACCTTC.

The rearrangement links TRBV18 to TRBJ1-3; TRBD1 matches at 7 bases. The CDR3 covers 13 residues. Germline trimming cut 3 bases from V and 8 bases from J; bases unmatched to any gene: 4. Germline CDR1 and CDR2: KGHSH and LQKENI. CDR3 protein: CASSPSRGDTIYF. CDR3 DNA sequence: TGTGCCAGCTCACCCTCCAGGGGGGACACCATATATTTT.

This rearrangement joins TRBV20-1 to TRBJ2-7; 8 bases line up with TRBD1. The CDR3 contains 12 residues. Germline CDR1 reads DFQATT; CDR2 reads SNEGSKA (reference sequence). The V gene end was trimmed by 6 bases and the J gene end by 5 bases; junction bases not matched to a gene: 6. CDR3 loop: CSALGQVHEQYF. The CDR3 DNA follows: TGCAGTGCACTGGGACAGGTCCACGAGCAGTACTTC.

This clonotype was found a few times. CDR3: CASSIGGQHYGYTF. In DNA form, the CDR3 reads TGTGCCAGTAGTATAGGAGGGCAGCACTATGGCTACACCTTC. The J gene is TRBJ1-2, the V gene TRBV19; no clear D gene. CDR3 size: 14 residues. The germline V gene encodes CDR1 LNHDA and CDR2 SQIVND (reference sequence). V dropped 1 base and J dropped 3 bases, with 9 bases sitting between them.

The CDR3 spells CASSILMNPYGYTF. The DNA of the CDR3 is TGTGCCAGTAGTATCCTCATGAACCCCTATGGCTACACCTTC. The rearrangement joins TRBV19 to TRBJ1-2; unclear D gene. V was trimmed by 3 bases and J by 4 bases, leaving 12 bases between them. Per germline, CDR1 LNHDA and CDR2 SQIVND (reference sequence). The CDR3 spans 14 residues.

This clonotype was detected only a few times. This chain joins TRBV18 and TRBJ1-2; tentative D call: TRBD1 (6 bases). Per the germline V gene, CDR1 is KGHSH and CDR2 is LQKENI. V lost 2 bases and J 0 bases, leaving 10 bases between the germline ends. The CDR3 covers 15 residues. CDR3 in amino acids: CASSPSGAANYGYTF. The CDR3 region has the DNA TGTGCCAGCTCACCATCAGGGGCAGCTAACTATGGCTACACCTTC.

The chain recombines TRBV13 with TRBJ1-4; no clear D. Trimming removed 5 bases at V and 4 bases at J, with 11 bases between. Germline V gene data show CDR1 as PRHDT and CDR2 as FYEKMQ (reference sequence). The CDR3 is 14 amino acids. The CDR3 coding sequence is TGTGCCAGCAGCACCTTAGTAGGTAATGAAAAACTGTTTTTT. Its translation is CASSTLVGNEKLFF.

This clonotype turned up a few times. V is TRBV12-3 or TRBV12-4 and J is TRBJ2-2; the D gene is possibly TRBD1 (5 bases). This CDR3 spans 16 amino acids. The V end was cut by 5 bases, the J end by 6 bases, with 19 bases between. CDR3: CASSNIREKVAGELFF. The CDR3 DNA follows: TGTGCCAGCAGTAATATCAGGGAAAAGGTGGCCGGGGAGCTGTTTTTT.

The CDR3 DNA reads TGCAGTGCCCAAGAAGGGACAGGGACCGACTACGAGCAGTACTTC. It encodes CSAQEGTGTDYEQYF. The chain combines TRBV20-1 with TRBJ2-7, with 9 bases aligning to TRBD1. Trimming took 6 bases from V and 3 from J; bases not matched to a gene: 12. The CDR3 loop spans 15 amino acids. Germline V lookup: CDR1 DFQATT, CDR2 SNEGSKA (reference sequence).

The V gene is TRBV27, the J gene TRBJ1-1; 8 nucleotides agree with TRBD1. The CDR3 length is 13 residues. Trimming took 4 bases from V and 5 from J; bases not matched to a gene: 3. Germline V gene data show CDR1 as MNHEY and CDR2 as SMNVEV (reference sequence). The CDR3 is CASSSRGRTEAFF. In DNA form, the CDR3 reads TGTGCCAGCAGTTCCAGGGGGCGGACTGAAGCTTTCTTT.

This clonotype ranks as medium-sized. The gene calls are TRBV11-1 and TRBJ2-2; the match to TRBD2 covers 13 bases. The CDR3 length is 16 residues. The germline gives CDR1 SGHAT, CDR2 FQDESV (reference sequence). The V gene end was trimmed by 5 bases and the J gene end by 4 bases; junction bases not matched to a gene: 4. The CDR3 spells CASSQGLAGATGELFF. CDR3 nucleotides: TGTGCCAGCAGCCAAGGACTAGCGGGGGCCACCGGGGAGCTGTTTTTT.

The chain couples TRBV7-9 to TRBJ1-4; tentatively, D is TRBD1 (5 bases). The germline V and J ends were trimmed by 2 bases and 8 bases, with 9 bases remaining between them. This CDR3 comprises 13 residues. The germline CDR1 and CDR2 sequences are SEHNR and FQNEAQ (reference sequence). For the CDR3, the DNA is TGTGCCAGCAGCTTATATGAGGGGGAAAAACTGTTTTTT. Protein: CASSLYEGEKLFF.

Comment on this clonotype: A much larger clone lies a single base off, so this may be a read error. V and J are TRBV30 and TRBJ2-2; 7 nucleotides line up with TRBD1. Germline loops: CDR1 GTSNPN, CDR2 SVGIG (reference sequence). This CDR3 comprises 13 residues. Unmatched junction bases numbered 8, after V lost 8 bases and J lost 5 bases. The CDR3 sequence is CARTPQGTGELFF. The CDR3 DNA sequence: TGTGCCAGGACCCCACAGGGGACCGGGGAGCTGTTTTTT.

This clonotype has a handful of counts. The J gene is TRBJ2-5, the V gene TRBV5-5; D is perhaps TRBD1 (5 bases). This CDR3 is 12 amino acids long. V lost 0 bases to trimming and J lost 6 bases, with 6 bases between them. From germline, CDR1 is SGHKS and CDR2 YYEKEE (reference sequence). The CDR3 DNA reads as TGTGCCAGCAGCTTGGAGGGGAAGACCCAGTACTTC. Translation gives CASSLEGKTQYF.

A remark on this clonotype: One junction end disagrees with the germline gene, perhaps due to a read error. V and J are TRBV5-1 and TRBJ1-1, with D possibly being TRBD1 (6 bases). There are 13 residues in the CDR3. The V gene's germline CDR1 is SGHRS and CDR2 YFSETQ. The CDR3 region is CASTLNRELEAFF. Written as DNA, the CDR3 is TGCGCCAGCACCTTGAACAGGGAACTTGAAGCTTTCTTT.

Only a few counts were recorded for this clonotype. The chain employs TRBV6-5 and TRBJ2-1; D is undetermined. Germline CDR1 MNHEY, CDR2 SVGAGI. V dropped 8 bases and J dropped 5 bases, with 10 bases sitting between them. The CDR3 totals 12 residues. This CDR3 reads CASGFVDNEQFF. The CDR3 DNA follows: TGTGCCAGCGGTTTCGTGGACAATGAGCAGTTCTTC.

This clonotype came up a few times. The gene calls are TRBV14 and TRBJ2-2, with a tentative D call TRBD1 (6 bases). CDR3 size: 16 residues. Germline-derived CDR1 and CDR2 are SGHDN and FVKESK. V was trimmed by 4 bases and J by 4 bases, leaving 16 bases between them. The CDR3 DNA reads as TGTGCCAGCAGCCCAATCACAGGGAAGGGCACCGGGGAGCTGTTTTTT. Protein sequence: CASSPITGKGTGELFF.

In its sample, this clonotype was seen a few times. The CDR3 DNA is TGTGCCAGCAGCCAAGAACCGGGGGAGGAGACCCAGTACTTC. Translating it yields CASSQEPGEETQYF. The rearrangement links TRBV12-3 or TRBV12-4 to TRBJ2-5; TRBD2 is a possible D gene (6 bases). With 6 bases removed from V and 5 bases from J, the gap between germline ends came to 16 bases. CDR3 length: 14 residues.

This chain links TRBV19 with TRBJ2-7; 9 bases fit TRBD1. Per the germline V gene, CDR1 is LNHDA and CDR2 is SQIVND (reference sequence). With V trimmed by 4 bases and J by 0 bases, 4 bases remained unmatched. The CDR3 has 15 residues. Here the CDR3 reads CASSTGQGSSYEQYF. CDR3 nucleotides: TGTGCCAGTAGTACCGGACAGGGGAGCTCCTACGAGCAGTACTTC.

This clonotype is labeled medium-sized. The chain carries TRBV6-4 and TRBJ2-3; 8 nucleotides agree with TRBD1. CDR3 size: 14 residues. Germline V lookup: CDR1 MRHNA, CDR2 SNTAGT. J was trimmed by 3 bases and V by 2 bases; bases with no gene match: 1. This chain's CDR3 is CASSDGQGTDTQYF. In DNA, the CDR3 is TGTGCCAGCAGTGACGGACAGGGAACAGATACGCAGTATTTT.